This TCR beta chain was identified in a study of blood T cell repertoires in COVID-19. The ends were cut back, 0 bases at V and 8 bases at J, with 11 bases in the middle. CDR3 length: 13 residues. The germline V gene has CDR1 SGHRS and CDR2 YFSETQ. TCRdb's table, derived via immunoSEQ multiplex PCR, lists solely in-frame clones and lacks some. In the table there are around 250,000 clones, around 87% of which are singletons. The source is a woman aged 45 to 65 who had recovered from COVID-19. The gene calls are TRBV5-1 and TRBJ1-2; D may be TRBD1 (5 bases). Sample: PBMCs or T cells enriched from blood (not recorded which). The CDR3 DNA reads TGCGCCAGCAGCTTGGGGGCAGGGAACGGCTACACCTTC. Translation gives CASSLGAGNGYTF.